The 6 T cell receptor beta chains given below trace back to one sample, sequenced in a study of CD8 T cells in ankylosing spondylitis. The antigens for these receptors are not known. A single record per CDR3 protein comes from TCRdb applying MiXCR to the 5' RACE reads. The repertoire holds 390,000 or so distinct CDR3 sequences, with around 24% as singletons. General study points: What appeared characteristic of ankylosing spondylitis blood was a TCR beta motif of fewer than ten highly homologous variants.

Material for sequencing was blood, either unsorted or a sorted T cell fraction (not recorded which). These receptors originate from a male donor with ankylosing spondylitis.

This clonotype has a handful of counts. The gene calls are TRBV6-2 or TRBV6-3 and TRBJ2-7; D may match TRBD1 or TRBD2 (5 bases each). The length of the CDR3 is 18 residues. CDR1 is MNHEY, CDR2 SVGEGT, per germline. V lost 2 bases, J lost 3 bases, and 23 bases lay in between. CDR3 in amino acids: CASSYPDSGTQGDYEQYF. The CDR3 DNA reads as TGTGCCAGCAGTTACCCCGACTCCGGGACGCAAGGAGACTACGAGCAGTACTTC.

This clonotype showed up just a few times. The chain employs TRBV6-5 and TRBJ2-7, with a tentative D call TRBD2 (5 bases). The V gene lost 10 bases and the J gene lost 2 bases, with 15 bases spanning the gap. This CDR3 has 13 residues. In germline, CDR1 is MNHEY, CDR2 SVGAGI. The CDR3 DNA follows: TGTGCCACCAATTTATCGGGAACCTACGAGCAGTACTTC. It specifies CATNLSGTYEQYF.

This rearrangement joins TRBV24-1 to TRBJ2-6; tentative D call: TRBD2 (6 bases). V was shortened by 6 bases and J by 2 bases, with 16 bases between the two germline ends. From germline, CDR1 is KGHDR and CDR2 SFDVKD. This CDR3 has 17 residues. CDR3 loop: CATSSEGIAAGANVLTF. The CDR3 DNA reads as TGTGCCACCAGTTCGGAGGGAATTGCGGCTGGGGCCAACGTCCTGACTTTC.

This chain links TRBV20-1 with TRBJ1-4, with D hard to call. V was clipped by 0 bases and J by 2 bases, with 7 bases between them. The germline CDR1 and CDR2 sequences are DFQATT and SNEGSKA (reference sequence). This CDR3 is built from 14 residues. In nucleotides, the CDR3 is TGCAGTGCTAGAGAAGGTGGGACTAATGAAAAACTGTTTTTT. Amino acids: CSAREGGTNEKLFF.

CDR3 protein: CAWSVRPGTTGELFF. Here the CDR3 DNA reads TGTGCCTGGAGTGTACGCCCAGGGACCACCGGGGAGCTGTTTTTT. This chain connects TRBV30 to TRBJ2-2; D may correspond to TRBD1 or TRBD2 (5 bases each). From germline, CDR1 is GTSNPN and CDR2 SVGIG (reference sequence). Trimming took off 0 bases at V and 4 bases at J, with 12 bases between the two ends. The CDR3 spans 15 residues.

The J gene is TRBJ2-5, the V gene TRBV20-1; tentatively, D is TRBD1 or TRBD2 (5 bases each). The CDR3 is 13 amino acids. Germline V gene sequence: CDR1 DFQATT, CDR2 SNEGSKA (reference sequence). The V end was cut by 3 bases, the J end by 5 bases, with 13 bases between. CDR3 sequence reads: CSARVPGRETQYF. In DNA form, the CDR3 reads TGCAGTGCTAGGGTCCCGGGACGCGAGACCCAGTACTTC.